A single sample gave rise to the 17 T cell receptor beta chains below, sequenced in a study of blood T cell repertoires in COVID-19. This table comes from immunoSEQ multiplex PCR, and its TCRdb copy is limited to in-frame clones, with some not included. The data show 120,000 to 150,000 clones, 65% to 80% seen once. The sample taken for sequencing was peripheral blood. The receptors were sampled from a man in his forties or fifties with acute or convalescent COVID-19.

The rearrangement uses TRBV5-1 and TRBJ2-3, with TRBD2 matching over 11 bases. Germline trimming cut 3 bases from V and 4 bases from J; bases unmatched to any gene: 10. This CDR3 has 17 amino acids. CDR1 is SGHRS, CDR2 YFSETQ, per germline. CDR3 nucleotide sequence: TGCGCCAGCAGCTGGGGACCTAGTAGCGGGGGGGCAGATACGCAGTATTTT. This translates into CASSWGPSSGGADTQYF.

The chain couples TRBV5-4 to TRBJ2-1; 11 nucleotides agree with TRBD2. The CDR3 has 14 amino acids. With 2 bases clipped from V and 10 bases from J, the junction kept 5 bases outside the gene matches. Germline CDR1 reads SGHNT; CDR2 reads YYREEE (reference sequence). CDR3: CASSFLAGGREQFF. The CDR3 DNA reads TGTGCCAGCAGCTTCCTAGCGGGGGGCCGGGAGCAGTTCTTC.

The gene calls are TRBV4-2 and TRBJ2-5; maybe TRBD1 (7 bases). V shed 4 bases and J shed 1 base, with 16 bases lying between them. Looked up from germline, CDR1 is LGHNA and CDR2 is YNFKEQ. The CDR3 runs to 16 residues. CDR3 DNA sequence: TGTGCCAGCAGCCCGACCCCGGGGGACAGCCAAGAGACCCAGTACTTC. Protein product: CASSPTPGDSQETQYF.

The V gene is TRBV10-1, the J gene TRBJ2-5, with TRBD1 identical over 7 bases. Germline assignment: CDR1 WNHNN and CDR2 SYGVQD (reference sequence). J was trimmed by 2 bases and V by 5 bases; bases with no gene match: 2. The CDR3 totals 13 residues. The DNA of the CDR3 is TGCGCCAGCAGTACAGGGGCTCAAGAGACCCAGTACTTC. It yields the protein CASSTGAQETQYF.

This rearrangement joins TRBV18 to TRBJ2-5; D remains unclear. V shed 0 bases and J shed 5 bases, with 10 bases lying between them. The germline V gene has CDR1 KGHSH and CDR2 LQKENI. This CDR3 region has 14 residues. The CDR3 DNA follows: TGTGCCAGCTCACCACCAGAGGTTTGGGAGACCCAGTACTTC. This sequence encodes CASSPPEVWETQYF.

The V gene is TRBV7-8, the J gene TRBJ1-5; 10 bases fit TRBD1. V trimming: 5 bases; J trimming: 3 bases; junction bases outside the gene matches: 4. CDR3 length: 15 residues. Germline CDR1 SGHVS, CDR2 FQNEAQ. In DNA form, the CDR3 reads TGTGCCAGCAGCCGGACAGGGGGTATCAATCAGCCCCAGCATTTT. This translates into CASSRTGGINQPQHF.

This clone was seen only a few times. The chain has TRBV18 and TRBJ2-1; possibly TRBD2 for D (6 bases). The CDR3 is 16 amino acids. Germline V lookup: CDR1 KGHSH, CDR2 LQKENI. Trimming removed 0 bases from V and 7 bases from J, with 16 bases in between. CDR3 DNA sequence: TGTGCCAGCTCACCACCGAGGAGGGGCGAAGAAAATGAGCAGTTCTTC. This sequence encodes CASSPPRRGEENEQFF.

The chain is built from TRBV19 and TRBJ2-7; 8 bases are shared with TRBD1. Germline V gives CDR1 LNHDA, CDR2 SQIVND (reference sequence). The CDR3 has 14 amino acids. The ends lost 5 bases at V and 5 bases at J; junction bases unmatched: 8. CDR3 DNA: TGTGCCAGTAGTTTCCAGGGGGCGCCTGACGAGCAGTACTTC. Amino acid sequence: CASSFQGAPDEQYF.

The J gene is TRBJ1-6, the V gene TRBV6-6; 8 bases map to TRBD1. The length of the CDR3 is 14 residues. With V trimmed by 4 bases and J by 9 bases, 5 bases remained unmatched. Germline V gene data show CDR1 as MNHNY and CDR2 as SVGAGI (reference sequence). CDR3 DNA: TGTGCCAGCAGTTTACAGGGGGTGACTTCACCCCTCCACTTT. Residues: CASSLQGVTSPLHF.

CDR3 nucleotide sequence: TGTGCCAGCAGCAACCCCTCGAGCCATGAGCAGTTCTTC. Translated, it gives CASSNPSSHEQFF. This rearrangement joins TRBV21-1 to TRBJ2-1; the table's D call, TRBD2, was not checked against the DNA. TRBV21-1 corresponds to a pseudogene. The CDR3 consists of 13 residues.

The rearrangement links TRBV11-2 to TRBJ2-7, with D perhaps matching TRBD2 (5 bases). Germline-derived CDR1 and CDR2 are SGHAT and FQNNGV. Trimming stripped 6 bases from V and 3 bases from J, with 15 bases between. This CDR3 has 14 amino acids. CDR3 residues: CASSPTGEYYEQYF. For the CDR3, the DNA is TGTGCCAGCAGTCCTACCGGGGAATACTACGAGCAGTACTTC.

The V and J genes are TRBV7-3 and TRBJ2-2; 8 nucleotides align to TRBD2. V shed 6 bases, J shed 1 base, and the junction held 1 base outside the gene matches. There are 14 residues in the CDR3. Germline V lookup: CDR1 SGHTA, CDR2 FQGTGA. The chain's CDR3 is CASRRGVNTGELFF. The CDR3 bases are TGTGCCAGCAGGCGGGGGGTGAACACCGGGGAGCTGTTTTTT.

This chain uses TRBV7-9 with TRBJ1-3; D is unresolved. The CDR3 runs 14 residues. In germline, CDR1 is SEHNR, CDR2 FQNEAQ (reference sequence). The germline V and J ends were trimmed by 5 bases and 3 bases, with 11 bases remaining between them. The CDR3 DNA reads TGTGCCAGCAGCACGGGAGTTTATGGAAACACCATATATTTT. Amino acid sequence: CASSTGVYGNTIYF. Full variable domain (rest looked up from reference TRBV7-9 and TRBJ1-3): DTGVSQNPRHKITKRGQNVTFRCDPISEHNRLYWYRQTLGQGPEFLTYFQNEAQLEKSRLLSDRFSAERPKGSFSTLEIQRTEQGDSAMYLCASSTGVYGNTIYFGEGSWLTVV.

The chain combines TRBV5-1 with TRBJ1-2; a possible D gene is TRBD1 (6 bases). V was cut by 0 bases and J by 0 bases, with 9 bases left in between. The CDR3 runs 15 residues. The germline V gene has CDR1 SGHRS and CDR2 YFSETQ. In nucleotides, the CDR3 is TGCGCCAGCAGCTTGGAACAGGGAGCTAACTATGGCTACACCTTC. The encoded protein is CASSLEQGANYGYTF.

V and J are TRBV6-5 and TRBJ1-1, with unresolved D. V was pared by 6 bases and J by 1 base, with 12 bases between. Germline V gene lookup returns CDR1 MNHEY and CDR2 SVGAGI. CDR3 length: 14 residues. The CDR3 DNA reads as TGTGCCAGCAGGGAGGGTTCAGCGAACACTGAAGCTTTCTTT. It encodes CASREGSANTEAFF.

The V gene is TRBV9, the J gene TRBJ1-1; perhaps TRBD1 as D (6 bases). In germline, CDR1 is SGDLS, CDR2 YYNGEE. CDR3 length: 13 residues. The V end lost 5 bases, the J end lost 7 bases, and 15 bases lay between the germline ends. The CDR3 sequence is CASSQIGQIEAFF. The CDR3 nucleotides read TGTGCCAGCAGTCAAATTGGACAGATTGAAGCTTTCTTT.

This clone has just a few counts. The chain recombines TRBV20-1 with TRBJ2-7; 9 bases align to TRBD2. Germline trimming cut 3 bases from V and 2 bases from J; bases unmatched to any gene: 5. Per the germline V gene, CDR1 is DFQATT and CDR2 is SNEGSKA (reference sequence). The CDR3 is 14 residues long. CDR3 nucleotide sequence: TGCAGTGCTAGTGCCCCTAGCGGGACCTACGAGCAGTACGTC. Amino acids: CSASAPSGTYEQYV.